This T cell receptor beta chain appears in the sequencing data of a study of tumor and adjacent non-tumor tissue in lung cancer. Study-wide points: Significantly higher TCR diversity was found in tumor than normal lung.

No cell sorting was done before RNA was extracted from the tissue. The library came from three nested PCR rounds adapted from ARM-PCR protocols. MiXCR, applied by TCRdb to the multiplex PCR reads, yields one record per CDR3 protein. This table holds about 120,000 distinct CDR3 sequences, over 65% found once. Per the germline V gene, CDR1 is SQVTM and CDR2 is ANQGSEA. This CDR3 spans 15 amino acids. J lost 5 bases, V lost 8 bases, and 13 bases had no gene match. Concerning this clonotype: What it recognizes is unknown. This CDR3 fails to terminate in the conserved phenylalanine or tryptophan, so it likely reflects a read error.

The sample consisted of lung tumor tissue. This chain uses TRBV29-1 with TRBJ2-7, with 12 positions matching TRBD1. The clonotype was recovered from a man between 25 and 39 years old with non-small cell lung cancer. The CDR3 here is CSTLESGTGGHEQYS. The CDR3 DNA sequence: TGCAGCACCTTAGAGTCAGGGACAGGGGGCCACGAGCAGTACTCC.